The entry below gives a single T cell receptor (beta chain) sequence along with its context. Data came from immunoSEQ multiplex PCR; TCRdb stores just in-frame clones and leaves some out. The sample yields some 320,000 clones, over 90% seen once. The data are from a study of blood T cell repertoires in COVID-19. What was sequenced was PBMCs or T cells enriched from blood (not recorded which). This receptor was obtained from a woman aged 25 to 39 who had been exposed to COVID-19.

CDR3 coding DNA: TGTGCCAGCAGTCCAACAGGATTCAATCAGCCCCAGCATTTT. This encodes CASSPTGFNQPQHF. The chain carries TRBV2 and TRBJ1-5, with D perhaps matching TRBD1 (5 bases). V lost 5 bases and J 3 bases, leaving 11 bases between the germline ends. CDR1 and CDR2 from the germline V gene are SNHLY and FYNNEI. The CDR3 length is 14 residues.